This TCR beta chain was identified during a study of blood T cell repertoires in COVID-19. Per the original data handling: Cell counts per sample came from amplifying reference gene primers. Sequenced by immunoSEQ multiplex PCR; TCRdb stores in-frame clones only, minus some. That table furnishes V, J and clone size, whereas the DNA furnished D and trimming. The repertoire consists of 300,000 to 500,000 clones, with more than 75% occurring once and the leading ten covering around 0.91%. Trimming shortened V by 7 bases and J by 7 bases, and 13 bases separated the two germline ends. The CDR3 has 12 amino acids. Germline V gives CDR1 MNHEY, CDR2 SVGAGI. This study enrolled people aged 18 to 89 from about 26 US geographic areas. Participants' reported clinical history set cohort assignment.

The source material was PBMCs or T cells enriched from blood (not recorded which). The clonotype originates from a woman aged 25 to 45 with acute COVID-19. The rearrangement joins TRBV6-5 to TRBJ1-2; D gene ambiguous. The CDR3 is CASKVSAGGYTF. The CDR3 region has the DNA TGTGCCAGCAAGGTTTCGGCGGGTGGCTACACCTTC.